There are a few counts of the clone carrying this TCR beta chain. Its matching antigen is unknown. The CDR3 has 16 residues. The V and J ends lost 5 bases and 0 bases respectively, with 15 bases between them. Via MiXCR, TCRdb re-called the 5' RACE reads, giving one row per CDR3 protein. The table has about 660,000 distinct CDR3 sequences, 8.5% to 9% seen once. This sample is part of a study of identical twins. Regarding the study as a whole: Excess sharing by twins proved weaker in beta out-of-frame sequences.

The sample was also linked to a second study, of yellow fever vaccine responses in identical twins.

The sequence derives from a young woman in good health. The chain combines TRBV12-3 or TRBV12-4 with TRBJ2-3, with D perhaps matching TRBD1 (6 bases). Material: PBMCs. In DNA, the CDR3 is TGTGCCAGCAGTCCCCACCGACAGGCTAGCACAGATACGCAGTATTTT. Translated, it gives CASSPHRQASTDTQYF.